The present entry profiles one TCR beta chain with its context. The data derive from a study of blood T cell repertoires in COVID-19. The assay was immunoSEQ multiplex PCR, and TCRdb's table has in-frame clones only and misses some. This table holds about 670,000 clones, about nine tenths found once. Per the germline V gene, CDR1 is SGHTA and CDR2 is FQGTGA. The trim removed 1 base at V and 7 bases at J, leaving 13 bases unmatched. The CDR3 is 18 amino acids. This TCR came from a woman in her late teens or twenties with acute or convalescent COVID-19. This chain joins TRBV7-3 and TRBJ2-2, with 9 bases fitting TRBD1. Sample: peripheral blood. The CDR3 DNA follows: TGTGCCAGCAGCTTAATCCGGCGGGACAGGGAGAGGAACGGGGAGCTGTTTTTT. Translated, it gives CASSLIRRDRERNGELFF.